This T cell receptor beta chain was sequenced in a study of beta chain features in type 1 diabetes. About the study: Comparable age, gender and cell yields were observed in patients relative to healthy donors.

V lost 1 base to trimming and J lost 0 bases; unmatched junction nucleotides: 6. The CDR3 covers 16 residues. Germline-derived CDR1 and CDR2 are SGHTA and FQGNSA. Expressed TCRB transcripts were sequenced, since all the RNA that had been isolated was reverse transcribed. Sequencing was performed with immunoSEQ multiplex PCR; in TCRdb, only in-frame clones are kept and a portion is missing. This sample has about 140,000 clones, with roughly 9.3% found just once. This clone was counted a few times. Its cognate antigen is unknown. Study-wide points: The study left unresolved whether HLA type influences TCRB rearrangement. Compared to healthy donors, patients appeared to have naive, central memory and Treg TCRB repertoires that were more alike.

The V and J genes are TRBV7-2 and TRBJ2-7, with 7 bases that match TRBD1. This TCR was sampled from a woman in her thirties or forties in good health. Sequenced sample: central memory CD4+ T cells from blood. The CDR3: CASSLGTRQGSYEQYF. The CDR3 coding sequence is TGTGCCAGCAGCTTAGGTACCCGACAGGGCTCCTACGAGCAGTACTTC.